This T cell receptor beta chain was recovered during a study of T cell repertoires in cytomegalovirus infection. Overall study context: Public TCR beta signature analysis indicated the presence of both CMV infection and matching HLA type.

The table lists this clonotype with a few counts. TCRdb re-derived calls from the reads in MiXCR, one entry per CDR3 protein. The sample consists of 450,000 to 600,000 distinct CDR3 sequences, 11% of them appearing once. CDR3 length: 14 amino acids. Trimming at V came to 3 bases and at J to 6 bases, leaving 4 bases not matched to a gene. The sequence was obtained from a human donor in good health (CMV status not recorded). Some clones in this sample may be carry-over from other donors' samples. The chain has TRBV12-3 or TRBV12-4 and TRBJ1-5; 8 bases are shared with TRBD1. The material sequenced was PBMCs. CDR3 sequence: CASSFSGGSQPQHF. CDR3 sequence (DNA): TGTGCCAGCAGTTTCTCAGGGGGCTCTCAGCCCCAGCATTTT.